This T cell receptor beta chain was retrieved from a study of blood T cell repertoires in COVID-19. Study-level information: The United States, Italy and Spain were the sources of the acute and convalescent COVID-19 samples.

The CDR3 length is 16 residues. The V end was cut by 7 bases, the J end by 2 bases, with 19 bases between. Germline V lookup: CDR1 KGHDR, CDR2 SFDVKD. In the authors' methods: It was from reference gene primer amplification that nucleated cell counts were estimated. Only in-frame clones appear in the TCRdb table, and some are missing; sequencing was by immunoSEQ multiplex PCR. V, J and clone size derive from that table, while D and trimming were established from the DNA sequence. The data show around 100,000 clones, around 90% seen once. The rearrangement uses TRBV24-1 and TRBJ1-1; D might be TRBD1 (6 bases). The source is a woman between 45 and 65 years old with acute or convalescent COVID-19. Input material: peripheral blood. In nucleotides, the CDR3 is TGTGCCACCAGCCCAAACCCACAGGGAAGAAACACTGAAGCTTTCTTT. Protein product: CATSPNPQGRNTEAFF.